This record covers a single TCR beta chain. The assay was immunoSEQ multiplex PCR, and TCRdb's table has in-frame clones only and misses some. The data contain around 100,000 clones, approximately 81% of them singletons. The entry originates in a study of blood T cell repertoires in COVID-19. Trimming shortened V by 0 bases and J by 6 bases, and 8 bases separated the two germline ends. This CDR3 spans 13 amino acids. In germline, CDR1 is SGHRS, CDR2 YFSETQ. Sequencing input: peripheral blood. This clonotype originated in a man in his fifties or sixties with acute or convalescent COVID-19. The rearrangement links TRBV5-1 to TRBJ2-3; perhaps TRBD1 as D (5 bases). The CDR3: CASSLDQGDTQYF. The CDR3 DNA is TGCGCCAGCAGCTTGGATCAGGGCGATACGCAGTATTTT.